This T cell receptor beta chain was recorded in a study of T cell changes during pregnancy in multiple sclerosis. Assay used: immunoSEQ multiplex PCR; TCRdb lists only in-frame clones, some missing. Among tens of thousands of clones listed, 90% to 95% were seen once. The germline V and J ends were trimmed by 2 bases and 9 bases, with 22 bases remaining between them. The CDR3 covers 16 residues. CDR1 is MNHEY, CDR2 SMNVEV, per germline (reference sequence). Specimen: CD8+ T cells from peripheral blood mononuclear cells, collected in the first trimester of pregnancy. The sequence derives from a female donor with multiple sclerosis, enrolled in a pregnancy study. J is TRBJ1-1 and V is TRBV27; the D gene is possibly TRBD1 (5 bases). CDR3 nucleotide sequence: TGTGCCAGCAGTTTAGGGGGGACCGGGTCTTGGGGGAAAGCTTTCTTT. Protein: CASSLGGTGSWGKAFF.